The TCR beta chain described here comes from a study of cytomegalovirus exposure and HLA in healthy donors (dated by TCRdb to between 2016 and 2019). In the study overall: An earlier analysis of approximately 640 of the donors reported roughly 300 Gb of sequence data and around 120 million unique TCR beta sequences from roughly 200 million T cells. To predict cytomegalovirus infection status, the study brought together high-throughput TCR immunosequencing, statistical association of individual TCRs with disease status, and machine learning. To study patterns of TCR occurrence, a later analysis re-analyzed previously published TCR beta repertoires from hundreds of donors and added high-resolution HLA genotyping. HLA typing included class I and class II loci at four-digit resolution. Alongside the repertoire data, information on donor age, sex, ethnicity and CMV serostatus was compiled. The study used immunosequencing to profile the T cell repertoires of approximately 640 subjects and linked those repertoires to cytomegalovirus serostatus. The aim of the study was to test whether cataloging public T cell receptors could identify signatures of past pathogen exposure. Across some 400 genotyped donors of the cohort, an average of about 200,000 unique TCR beta nucleotide sequences per donor were sequenced, and around 19% of those sequences were non-productive. Roughly 5 DR-DQ haplotypes were handled as single units for association and clustering because linkage in the cohort was strong. In an earlier analysis of 500 to 650 of the donors, high-throughput TCR beta sequencing was used to judge whether each TCR beta V gene segment behaved as functional or pseudogenic. An early release covering around 630 HLA-typed donors comprised approximately 300 gigabases of sequencing data and tens of millions of unique TCR sequences. Typing coverage differed by locus: A, B, C, DRB1 and DQB1 were typed in roughly 629-630 donors, DQA1 in about 500, DPA1 in around 600, and DPB1 in just under 490. Along with the 666-subject first cohort, a separate validation cohort of some 130 different subjects was used. Every discovery cohort repertoire had been produced on one sequencing platform. Of the roughly 400 genotyped donors, 65% to 90% fell in the genetic ancestry cluster associated with self-reported Caucasian donors. A later genetic analysis took genome-wide SNP genotypes for 398 of the 666 donors and used that subset as a discovery cohort. The later analysis used no new phenotypic data to find candidate immune exposures, relying instead on TCR beta sequences and their occurrence across donors. Points the paper makes about the study in general: When HLA alleles, especially DR and DQ, strongly co-occurred, attributing TCR associations to individual alleles was difficult. The study gave a list of 150 to 200 TCR beta chains associated with cytomegalovirus. In an earlier analysis of about 540 of the donors, most TCR beta V segments were observed in productive rearrangements about 90% or about 30% of the time, broadly matching IMGT annotations. Across donors, most TCR sequences were observed very rarely, whereas some public TCRs were present in many individuals. The cohort was sequenced for TCR beta chains only, and without alpha or paired-chain data the features that could be detected were limited. A further reported finding was that TCR beta sequences accurately predicted the HLA-A and HLA-B alleles for most subjects in the first cohort. It was suggested by the authors that the approach could potentially be generalized to other disease states and immunological phenotypes. Sequencing depth was assumed to be roughly uniform across donors in the presence/absence analyses, though that assumption may not hold. Because HLA typing was unavailable for some donors at each locus, only the typed subset was used in association tests. A later analysis found that TCR association rates varied across HLA loci, with DRB1 alleles showing the most associated TCRs and HLA-C alleles the fewest. According to a later analysis, most CMV-associated TCR beta chains appeared to be HLA-restricted, and the HLA associations seemed to be driven largely by CMV exposure. According to a later genetic analysis, donors in an Asian-associated ancestry cluster had fewer N-insertions in productive TCRs than the approximately 670-donor mean. V-gene and J-gene trimming of TCR beta chains was associated with a missense DCLRE1C variant in a later genetic analysis, and the association was replicated in an independent cohort. In vitro tests confirmed that a few of the cytomegalovirus-associated TCR beta chains recognize cytomegalovirus antigens. At a false discovery rate of 0.05, a later analysis linked 16,951 TCR beta sequences to specific HLA alleles. The classifier was reported to diagnose cytomegalovirus status with high specificity and sensitivity in both the original cohort and the validation cohort. A later analysis found that HLA-associated TCR beta chains were more clonally expanded and had lower generation probabilities than equally common non-associated chains. Correlated functional status among segregating V segments might be attributable to linkage disequilibrium, but an unknown experimental factor could not be ruled out. Because the 87-base-pair reads could not distinguish some IMGT-functional V segments, including TRBV6-2 and TRBV6-3, those segments were excluded. Immune exposure information for the cohort was limited to CMV serostatus. A cluster of highly shared sequence variants was judged likely to represent a technical artifact of the sequencing pipeline. Several of the top co-occurrence clusters appeared to be linked to parvovirus B19, influenza, CMV and Epstein-Barr virus, according to a later analysis. Because counts were too low, seventeen rarely observed V segments, including chromosome 9 orphons, were excluded from the earlier analysis of roughly 580 of the donors.

Note on this clone: This clone's antigen is unknown. The sample holds no much larger clone one base away, and base qualities are not on file. Additional DNA sequences in this sample encode the identical CDR3.

There are 14 amino acids in the CDR3, from cysteine to phenylalanine inclusive. The entry retains the CDR3 DNA only, 42 bases that are in frame from base 1. V is clipped by 2 bases and J by 1 base, and the sequence between their germline boundaries is 8 bases long. From the germline V gene (reference sequence), CDR1 is LNHDA and CDR2 is SQIVND. The cohort comprised approximately 700 healthy bone marrow donors. Cohort members were all nominally healthy when sampled, although unrecorded immune exposures were likely present. The donor tested CMV seropositive, placing the donor among the 289 seropositive members of the cohort. Every donor gave a peripheral blood sample, and the peripheral blood mononuclear cells from that sample were used for TCR beta sequencing. Genomic DNA was extracted from the blood cell samples with the Qiagen DNeasy Blood Extraction Kit. Library preparation employed the immunoSEQ multiplex PCR assay. For the multiplex PCR, a mixture combining 60 forward primers for TCR Vbeta segments and 13 reverse primers for TCR Jbeta segments was used. Amplification of the CDR3 region of rearranged TCR beta genes was performed with a multiplex PCR assay on genomic DNA. The Illumina HiSeq System was used to sequence the amplified TCR beta libraries as 87-base-pair reads. The authors' analysis ran thus. A later analysis tallied roughly 78 million unique TCR beta chains across the 640 or so repertoires, and some 10 million of those chains were shared by two or more donors. To remove PCR and sequencing errors, raw reads were error-corrected and collapsed into unique sequences using a nearest-neighbor algorithm that merged closely related sequences. V, D and J gene segments were assigned by aligning CDR3 sequences to IMGT reference sequences. For a sequence to be retained, at least a six-nucleotide match to both a V gene segment and a J gene segment was required. A rearrangement counted as productive if the CDR3 had no stop codons and remained in frame with V and J, and every other rearrangement counted as non-productive. CDR3 was defined by IMGT convention, running from the second conserved V-encoded cysteine to the conserved J-encoded phenylalanine. Sequences without an unambiguous match to a single V gene segment were excluded from the earlier analysis of 500 to 700 of the donors. An earlier analysis of fewer than 750 of the donors called V segments functional above 56.7% productive rearrangements and segregating when the between-donor standard deviation exceeded 5%. A statistical classification framework was developed to diagnose cytomegalovirus status using the catalog of TCR beta chain sequences. V and J gene assignment, in a later analysis, came from comparing TCR nucleotide sequences with IMGT/GENE-DB human TR gene sequences. Using the TCRdist pipeline, a later analysis assigned CDR3 sequences along with most-parsimonious VDJ recombination scenarios. In a later analysis, each TCR beta chain was defined by its CDR3 amino acid sequence together with its V-gene family, and reads lacking a unique V-gene family were excluded. A later analysis removed 592 highly shared, low-generation-probability nucleotide sequences to deal with suspected cross-contamination and a sequencing artifact. In a later analysis, a clonal expansion index was calculated for each public chain from normalized within-repertoire ranks of inferred template counts. Generation probabilities in a later analysis came from a VDJ recombination model fitted to out-of-frame rearrangements, and those results were checked against IGoR. In a later analysis, TCR-TCR, TCR-HLA and TCR-CMV co-occurrence was scored with hypergeometric tests, and a repertoire-size bias correction was applied to TCR pairs. A later analysis estimated false discovery rates by permuting HLA or CMV assignments 20 times. A later analysis grouped co-occurring TCRs with DBSCAN, adding TCRdist sequence similarity when clustering within HLA-allele-positive subsets. Repertoires with fewer than 30,000 or more than 120,000 public chains were left out of co-occurrence clustering, as were four to six repertoires with anomalous nucleotide sharing. Imported from immuneACCESS, the table was reduced by TCRdb to in-frame sequences with V and J called. These copies leave out some clones; in studies compared against another copy, an unresolved V gene accounts for under half, and the cause of the remainder is not known. From that table come the V and J calls and clone size; the DNA was used to work out D and trimming. The sample includes 150,000 to 200,000 clones, with around four fifths observed a single time. The ten most abundant clones make up roughly 10% of the sample.

The receptor was derived from a young man in good health and CMV-seropositive. Sequencing was carried out using PBMCs. The chain links TRBV19 with TRBJ1-1; the best D guess is TRBD1, with 6 bases matching. The CDR3: CASSILQGNTEAFF. The DNA sequence is as follows: TGTGCCAGTAGTATACTACAGGGGAACACTGAAGCTTTCTTT. The full variable domain, completed from the reference TRBV19 and TRBJ1-1 proteins outside the CDR3, reads DGGITQSPKYLFRKEGQNVTLSCEQNLNHDAMYWYRQDPGQGLRLIYYSQIVNDFQKGDIAEGYSVSREKKESFPLTVTSAQKNPTAFYLCASSILQGNTEAFFGQGTRLTVV.